This T cell receptor beta chain was obtained from a study of pediatric ulcerative colitis. About the research overall: Most patients had pancolitis, and two had left-sided colitis. Study conclusions and caveats: Rectal repertoires separated controls, mild-moderate and acute severe colitis.

Sequencing depth was up to 500,000 reads per sample. Data came from immunoSEQ multiplex PCR; TCRdb stores just in-frame clones and leaves some out. The sample consists of 32,000 or so clones, around 80% of them appearing once. Concerning this clone itself: As yet, its antigen is unknown.

The source of this sequence is a boy aged 5-17 years with severe ulcerative colitis. The sequencing input was blood.

The CDR3 sequence: CSANREREQFF. In DNA, the CDR3 is TGCAGTGCAAACAGGGAAAGGGAGCAGTTCTTC. The chain employs TRBV20-1 and TRBJ2-1; D is possibly TRBD1 (6 bases). The CDR3 contains 11 residues. V was pared by 6 bases and J by 10 bases, with 13 bases between. The V gene's germline CDR1 is DFQATT and CDR2 SNEGSKA (reference sequence).